This T cell receptor (beta chain) is drawn from a study of CD8 T cells in Susac syndrome. RNA in amounts of roughly 0.5 to 1 ug was reverse transcribed with random hexamers. Using its own MiXCR run on the immunoSEQ multiplex PCR reads, TCRdb lists one record per CDR3 protein. The sample shows approximately 220,000 distinct CDR3 sequences, roughly 94% of them seen only once. This clonotype was seen only once. V was shortened by 6 bases and J by 7 bases, with 19 bases between the two germline ends. CDR3 length: 14 residues. CDR1 and CDR2 (germline): DFQATT, SNEGSKA (reference sequence). It was negative isolation that provided the CD8+ and CD4+ T cells, whereas TEMRA cells were enriched by FACS.

The clonotype originates from a human donor with multiple sclerosis. The chain links TRBV20-1 to TRBJ2-1; no reliable D call. The specimen sequenced was CD4+ T cells from PBMCs. The CDR3 spells CSARLLTVSNEQFF. In DNA form, the CDR3 reads TGCAGTGCCCGACTCCTGACGGTTTCAAATGAGCAGTTCTTC.